The clone carrying this T cell receptor beta chain appeared a few times. Its antigen is currently unknown. The source of the sample is a study of cytomegalovirus exposure and HLA in healthy donors. Whole-study context: Most donors, roughly 84% of some 400 genotyped, fell in the Caucasian-associated ancestry cluster.

Primers included in the PCR were 60 Vbeta and 13 Jbeta primers. Here immunoSEQ multiplex PCR was the method, and the copy in TCRdb shows in-frame clones only, minus some. The sample has roughly 190,000 clones; more than 75% are singletons. Study-level results: Another analysis was done later, and it associated 15,000 or so TCR beta sequences with HLA alleles at 0.05 false discovery rate.

Germline CDR1 and CDR2: SGHRS and YFSETQ. The CDR3 runs 13 residues. Trimming stripped 1 base from V and 11 bases from J, with 15 bases between. Sequenced input: PBMCs. V is TRBV5-1 and J is TRBJ1-1, with no clear D. The clonotype comes from a woman aged 50 to 60 in good health and CMV-seropositive. The CDR3 region has the DNA TGCGCCAGCAGCTTGTATTCCAGCGACGGGGCTTTCTTT. Its protein product is CASSLYSSDGAFF.